These T cell receptor beta chains were read from a single sample in a study of blood T cells in healthy people across ages. TCRdb re-called the 5' RACE reads through MiXCR, storing one row per CDR3 protein. The profile shows 850,000 to 1,000,000 distinct CDR3 sequences, about 44% of them singletons. Sequencing was performed on blood. The receptors stem from a man aged 25 to 40 in good health. Both conserved end residues are part of each CDR3. D genes are given only for firm matches. Clone size is given for some rows only: seen once, a few or many times, or a class if the clone is expanded.

J | V | D | size | CDR3 | DNA
TRBJ1-6 | TRBV20-1 | . | . | CSARQGLSSYNSPLHF | TGCAGTGCTAGACAGGGACTGAGCTCCTATAATTCACCCCTCCACTTT
TRBJ2-3 | TRBV3-1 | TRBD1 | . | CASKTGVTTDTQYF | TGTGCCAGCAAGACAGGGGTGACCACAGATACGCAGTATTTT
TRBJ2-1 | TRBV6-1 | TRBD1 | few | CATQSGTGGYNEQFF | TGTGCCACCCAGTCCGGGACAGGGGGGTACAATGAGCAGTTCTTC
TRBJ2-7 | TRBV3-1 | . | few | CASSQEWRGSYEQYF | TGTGCCAGCAGCCAAGAATGGAGGGGTTCCTACGAGCAGTACTTC
TRBJ2-7 | TRBV24-1 | TRBD1 | . | CATSNRDRVDEQYF | TGTGCCACCAGTAACCGGGACAGGGTGGACGAGCAGTACTTC
TRBJ2-5 | TRBV6-5 | TRBD2 | once | CASRRGGYNEQYF | TGTGCCAGCCGGAGGGGAGGGTACAATGAGCAGTACTTC
TRBJ2-5 | TRBV11-3 | TRBD1 | few | CASSSNRGSETQYF | TGTGCCAGCAGCTCCAACAGGGGTTCAGAGACCCAGTACTTC
TRBJ2-5 | TRBV9 | . | . | CASSVELGLQETQYF | TGTGCCAGCAGCGTAGAACTGGGCCTCCAAGAGACCCAGTACTTC
TRBJ2-6 | TRBV5-5 | . | . | CASSLAGHSGANVLTF | TGTGCCAGCAGCTTGGCTGGGCACTCTGGGGCCAACGTCCTGACTTTC
TRBJ2-7 | TRBV28 | TRBD1 | . | CASSLSTGTGFSHEQYF | TGTGCCAGCAGTTTATCAACAGGGACAGGGTTTTCCCACGAGCAGTACTTC
TRBJ1-2 | TRBV6-1 | . | . | CASSEPGVGYTF | TGTGCCAGCAGTGAACCCGGGGTTGGCTACACCTTC
TRBJ2-1 | TRBV15 | TRBD2 | . | CATSRDKLAGGLSSYNEQFF | TGTGCCACCAGCAGAGATAAATTAGCGGGGGGTTTGAGCTCCTACAATGAGCAGTTCTTC
TRBJ1-6 | TRBV28 | . | . | CASIDPYNSPLHF | TGTGCCAGCATCGACCCCTATAATTCACCCCTCCACTTT
TRBJ2-7 | TRBV30 | TRBD2 | . | CAWDSGGHEQYF | TGTGCCTGGGATAGCGGGGGCCACGAGCAGTACTTC
TRBJ2-1 | TRBV7-9 | TRBD2 | few | CASNSVAGNDEQFF | TGTGCCAGCAACTCAGTAGCGGGGAACGATGAGCAGTTCTTC
TRBJ1-2 | TRBV5-1 | . | . | CASSTMGAYYGYTF | TGCGCCAGCAGCACTATGGGGGCTTACTATGGCTACACCTTC
TRBJ1-2 | TRBV4-3 | TRBD1 | many | CASSQEPTGNYGYTF | TGCGCCAGCAGCCAAGAGCCGACAGGGAACTATGGCTACACCTTC
TRBJ1-6 | TRBV7-2 | TRBD1 | . | CASSPRTGDSPLHF | TGTGCCAGCAGCCCGCGGACAGGGGATTCACCCCTCCACTTT
TRBJ1-2 | TRBV12-3/TRBV12-4 | TRBD1 | few | CASGMTGVYGYTF | TGTGCCAGCGGGATGACAGGGGTCTATGGCTACACCTTC
TRBJ2-1 | TRBV4-1 | . | . | CASSQVDFTSYDEQFF | TGCGCCAGCAGCCAGGTGGACTTCACCTCCTACGATGAGCAGTTCTTC
TRBJ2-3 | TRBV24-1 | . | . | CATSLRGFTDTQYF | TGTGCCACCAGTTTACGAGGATTCACAGATACGCAGTATTTT
TRBJ1-5 | TRBV4-1 | . | . | CASSQISGQPQHF | TGCGCCAGCAGCCAGATCTCGGGTCAGCCCCAGCATTTT
TRBJ2-5 | TRBV7-9 | . | few | CASRGDGPLPFLSQETQYF | TGTGCCAGCAGGGGGGACGGCCCTCTCCCCTTTTTGAGCCAAGAGACCCAGTACTTC
TRBJ2-1 | TRBV27 | . | few | CASTFGGAGNEQFF | TGTGCCAGTACCTTCGGGGGTGCAGGCAATGAGCAGTTCTTC
TRBJ2-7 | TRBV20-1 | TRBD2 | . | CSARDAAGLTYEQYF | TGCAGTGCTCGAGACGCAGCGGGACTTACCTACGAGCAGTACTTC
TRBJ2-7 | TRBV6-2/TRBV6-3 | TRBD1 | few | CATGGDFHEQYF | TGTGCTACAGGGGGCGATTTCCACGAGCAGTACTTC
TRBJ2-7 | TRBV25-1 | . | . | CASSPQGPSYEQYF | TGTGCCAGCAGTCCCCAGGGGCCGTCCTACGAGCAGTACTTC
TRBJ2-7 | TRBV21-1 | . | . | CASSRIGGWGSYEQYF | TGTGCCAGCAGCCGGATCGGCGGATGGGGCTCCTACGAGCAGTACTTC
TRBJ2-1 | TRBV28 | . | . | CASSLKFF | TGTGCCAGCAGTTTAAAGTTCTTC
TRBJ2-7 | TRBV28 | . | many | CASSGGFSYEQYF | TGTGCCAGCAGTGGGGGATTCTCCTACGAGCAGTACTTC
TRBJ2-2 | TRBV4-3 | . | . | CASSHRQENTGELFF | TGCGCCAGCAGCCACCGACAGGAAAACACCGGGGAGCTGTTTTTT
TRBJ2-7 | TRBV5-1 | . | . | CASSPQGSGRGSSYNEQYF | TGCGCCAGTTCACCCCAGGGAAGTGGGCGGGGAAGCTCCTACAATGAGCAGTACTTC
TRBJ2-4 | TRBV4-3 | . | . | CASSLDAGPKNIQYF | TGCGCCAGCAGCCTCGATGCGGGGCCCAAAAACATTCAGTACTTC
TRBJ1-2 | TRBV2 | . | . | CAGSEGYGYTF | TGTGCCGGCAGTGAGGGCTATGGCTACACCTTC
TRBJ2-1 | TRBV20-1 | . | . | CSARETGRHNEQFF | TGCAGTGCTAGGGAGACAGGGAGGCACAATGAGCAGTTCTTC
TRBJ2-3 | TRBV20-1 | TRBD2 | . | CSAQISGARADTQYF | TGCAGTGCCCAGATTAGCGGGGCAAGGGCAGATACGCAGTATTTT
TRBJ1-5 | TRBV20-1 | TRBD1 | . | CSAPSTGTANQPQHF | TGCAGTGCTCCTAGTACCGGGACAGCAAATCAGCCCCAGCATTTT
TRBJ2-5 | TRBV20-1 | TRBD1 | . | CSARGVRQGSGETQYF | TGCAGTGCTAGAGGGGTGAGACAGGGGTCGGGGGAGACCCAGTACTTC
TRBJ1-5 | TRBV7-2 | . | few | CASSLTAERNQPQHF | TGTGCCAGCAGCTTAACCGCAGAGCGCAATCAGCCCCAGCATTTT
TRBJ1-1 | TRBV5-1 | . | . | CASSLAPGMNTEAFF | TGCGCCAGCAGCTTGGCCCCGGGTATGAACACTGAAGCTTTCTTT
TRBJ2-3 | TRBV7-2 | . | few | CASSLAPGNTDTQYF | TGTGCCAGCAGCTTAGCGCCTGGGAACACAGATACGCAGTATTTT
TRBJ1-2 | TRBV6-1 | . | few | CASRTGSEGAIYGYTF | TGTGCCAGCCGAACAGGGTCAGAGGGAGCTATCTATGGCTACACCTTC
TRBJ2-7 | TRBV29-1 | . | many | CSVSGTYGYEQYF | TGCAGCGTATCCGGGACTTACGGCTACGAGCAGTACTTC
TRBJ1-2 | TRBV4-3 | . | few | CASSQAVSNYGYTF | TGCGCCAGCAGCCAAGCTGTGTCTAACTATGGCTACACCTTC
TRBJ2-1 | TRBV3-1 | . | few | CASSQDQGSYNEQFF | TGTGCCAGCAGCCAAGATCAGGGGAGTTACAATGAGCAGTTCTTC
TRBJ2-7 | TRBV27 | . | few | CASSLDSFSYEQYF | TGTGCCAGCAGTTTAGACTCTTTCTCCTACGAGCAGTACTTC
TRBJ2-3 | TRBV5-1 | TRBD2 | . | CASSFGSGDGDTQYF | TGCGCCAGCAGCTTTGGTAGCGGGGACGGAGATACGCAGTATTTT
TRBJ1-4 | TRBV4-2 | . | . | CASSRGDAQGEKLFF | TGTGCCAGCAGTCGCGGGGACGCCCAGGGAGAAAAACTGTTTTTT
TRBJ2-1 | TRBV2 | TRBD1 | few | CASSDLGQGYNEQFF | TGTGCCAGCAGTGATTTAGGACAGGGGTACAATGAGCAGTTCTTC
TRBJ2-1 | TRBV27 | . | once | CASRPRTGTYNEQFF | TGTGCCAGCAGACCCCGTACAGGGACCTACAATGAGCAGTTCTTC
TRBJ1-2 | TRBV20-1 | TRBD1 | . | CSAPLERTGMNGYTF | TGCAGTGCTCCCCTAGAGAGGACAGGGATGAATGGCTACACCTTC
TRBJ2-7 | TRBV7-3 | TRBD1 | . | CTSSLTDRNYEQYF | TGTACCAGCAGCTTGACGGACAGGAACTACGAGCAGTACTTC
TRBJ1-2 | TRBV29-1 | TRBD1 | . | CSAPTGHVGYTF | TGCAGCGCTCCGACAGGGCATGTTGGCTACACCTTC
TRBJ1-5 | TRBV4-3 | . | . | CASSQDTGARGQPQHF | TGCGCCAGCAGCCAAGATACGGGGGCGCGGGGACAGCCCCAGCATTTT
TRBJ1-1 | TRBV6-2/TRBV6-3 | TRBD1 | . | CASTLQGSLPEAFF | TGTGCCAGCACATTACAGGGGAGTCTGCCTGAAGCTTTCTTT
TRBJ2-1 | TRBV6-2/TRBV6-3 | TRBD1 | . | CASSYSIVGTAHNEQFF | TGTGCCAGCAGTTACTCGATTGTGGGGACAGCCCACAATGAGCAGTTCTTC
TRBJ2-6 | TRBV28 | . | few | CASSPFPSGANVLTF | TGTGCCAGCAGTCCGTTCCCTTCTGGGGCCAACGTCCTGACTTTC
TRBJ2-7 | TRBV7-2 | . | . | CASQQVSSYNEQYF | TGTGCCAGTCAACAGGTGAGCTCCTACAATGAGCAGTACTTC
TRBJ1-1 | TRBV20-1 | . | . | CSAPELNTEAFF | TGCAGTGCACCTGAGTTGAACACTGAAGCTTTCTTT
TRBJ2-1 | TRBV3-1 | TRBD2 | few | CASSQVAGFNEQFF | TGTGCCAGCAGCCAAGTAGCGGGGTTCAATGAGCAGTTCTTC